At least ten counts were recorded for the clone carrying this TCR beta chain. No antigen is known for it. The CDR3 is 16 amino acids. Looked up from germline, CDR1 is SGHTA and CDR2 is FQGNSA. V lost 1 base, J lost 7 bases, and 8 bases stayed unmatched. This record belongs to a study of CD8 T cells in ankylosing spondylitis. Study conclusions and caveats: Reportedly, matched ankylosing spondylitis synovial fluid was significantly enriched for disease-linked clones. Ankylosing spondylitis blood seemed to carry a telltale TCR beta motif made of seven or eight highly homologous variants. Past studies reported some motif variants in reactive arthritis synovial fluid and blood. Researchers report that disease-linked clones proved CD8+ and relatively rare in peripheral blood.

MiXCR was run by TCRdb on the 5' RACE reads, yielding one entry per CDR3 protein. The sample lists 250,000 to 400,000 distinct CDR3 sequences, around 10% seen once, with roughly a tenth in the top ten. The receptor was derived from a female donor with ankylosing spondylitis or in good health (not recorded which). The rearrangement links TRBV7-2 to TRBJ2-1; 9 positions agree with TRBD2. The sample was blood, either unsorted or a sorted T cell fraction (not recorded which). The CDR3 spells CASSLDSSGIRNEQFF. The DNA of the CDR3 is TGTGCCAGCAGCTTAGACTCTAGCGGGATACGGAATGAGCAGTTCTTC.